The subject of this entry is one T cell receptor beta chain. This clonotype was observed at least ten times. This clone's antigen is unknown. No base qualities exist here, and no much larger clone lies one base off it. The sample belongs to a study of low-dose radiotherapy and immunotherapy resistance in tumors (dated by TCRdb to 2021 to 2024). Background on the whole study: Cohort 1 received 0.5 Gy per fraction every 2 weeks, with a prescribed total PTV dose of 6.5 Gy. Cohort 2 received 1 Gy per fraction every two weeks, with a total of 13 Gy over 26 weeks. Nivolumab was administered intravenously as a 240 mg flat dose every two weeks, and ipilimumab was administered intravenously at 1 mg/kg every six weeks. Every two weeks, patients got intravenous cyclophosphamide at 200 mg/m2, given one day ahead of each radiation and immunotherapy administration. Aspirin 300 mg was taken orally once daily by patients for four cycles, starting on cycle 1 day 1. The trial did not randomize participants into treatment groups. The translational analysis covered eight patients: three from the first dose cohort and the first five from the second dose cohort.

First-strand cDNA was synthesized with Superscript III and a set of TRAV- and TRBV-specific primers, covering both TCRalpha and TCRbeta chains. A roughly 19-cycle PCR with Phusion amplified the TCRs, pairing a constant-region primer with the adapter that was attached to the V primers. Amplification of the isolated mRNA was done with the MessageAmp II aRNA Amplification Kit, which involved a roughly 16-hour in vitro transcription at 37 degrees C. The Dynabeads mRNA DIRECT Purification Kit was used to isolate mRNA for TCR sequencing. Indexed Illumina adapters were added in a second Phusion PCR of 25 to 30 cycles, and the PCR products were purified with AMPure XP beads. An Illumina MiniSeq instrument was used to deep-sequence the TCRalpha and TCRbeta libraries. Processing in the source paper ran as follows. Using custom Perl scripts, TCR sequences that encoded the same protein were pooled, out-of-frame sequences were dropped, and the abundance of each clonotype was calculated. TCR sequences supported by only a single read were excluded from analysis. Shannon entropy, Gini index, clonality, richness, and the frequency of TCRs shared between repertoires were included as repertoire metrics. The public reads were run again by TCRdb, first through fastp at Q25 and then through MiXCR, and only productive beta chains were kept. Rows with one shared CDR3 protein collapse into an entry with the most common genes and DNA. What appears here as the V and J calls and clone size reflects TCRdb's work, not the paper's. Across this sample there are tens of thousands of distinct CDR3 sequences, with just under 9.5% seen only once. The ten largest make up under 1.1% of the sample.

The CDR3 covers 17 residues, taking in both the cysteine and the phenylalanine. The DNA shown is the 51-base CDR3, in frame from base 1. CDR1 and CDR2 are drawn from the germline V gene: MDHEN, SYDVKM. The junction carries 26 bases between V and J, which are trimmed by 5 bases and 7 bases respectively. What the time point label conveys for this sample: before trial treatment. The donors came from RACIN, which was a single-arm phase I dose-escalation trial that paired nivolumab and ipilimumab with aspirin, low-dose cyclophosphamide and low-dose radiotherapy. To be eligible, a patient needed to have an advanced solid tumor that was TIL-negative.

Sequenced here: PBMCs, sampled before treatment. Recombination connected TRBV28 to TRBJ1-2; no confident D gene assignment can be made. The sequence was obtained from a male donor with prostate cancer. CDR3 protein: CASSPEGLLVGGGGYTF. DNA sequence: TGTGCCAGCAGTCCGGAGGGATTGCTTGTAGGAGGAGGTGGCTACACCTTC.